Sequencing of this T cell receptor (beta chain) was carried out in a study of identical twins. A single record per CDR3 protein comes from TCRdb applying MiXCR to the 5' RACE reads. The sample lists 270,000 or so distinct CDR3 sequences; roughly 8.7% were seen once. The sample holds a few counts of this clonotype. Healthy Caucasians were all of the donors. CDR1 is LGHNA, CDR2 YSLEER, per germline. V lost 0 bases and J lost 2, with 14 bases in between. The CDR3 consists of 16 residues. This sample was shared with a second study, whose subject was yellow fever vaccine responses in identical twins.

The sequence was collected from a woman between 18 and 30 years old in good health. Sequenced sample: CD8+ T cells sorted from blood. V is TRBV4-3 and J is TRBJ2-7; TRBD1 is a possible D gene (6 bases). CDR3: CASSQDKGTTAYEQYF. As DNA, the CDR3 is TGCGCCAGCAGCCAAGATAAGGGGACAACCGCCTACGAGCAGTACTTC.